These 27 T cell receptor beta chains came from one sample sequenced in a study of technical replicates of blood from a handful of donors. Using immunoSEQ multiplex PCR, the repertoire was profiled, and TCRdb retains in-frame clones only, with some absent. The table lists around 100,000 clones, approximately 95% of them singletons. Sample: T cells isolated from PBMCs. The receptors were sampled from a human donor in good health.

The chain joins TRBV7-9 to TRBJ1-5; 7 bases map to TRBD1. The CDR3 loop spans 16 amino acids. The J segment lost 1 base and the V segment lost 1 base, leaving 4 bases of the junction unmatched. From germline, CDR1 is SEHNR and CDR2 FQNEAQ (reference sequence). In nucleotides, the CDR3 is TGTGCCAGCAGCTTAGGGCAGGGGGAAAGCAATCAGCCCCAGCATTTT. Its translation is CASSLGQGESNQPQHF.

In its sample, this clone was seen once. CDR3 loop: CASSDRDQPQHF. The CDR3 DNA follows: TGTGCCAGCAGTGACAGGGATCAGCCCCAGCATTTT. The chain recombines TRBV6-5 with TRBJ1-5, with TRBD1 matching over 7 bases. The J segment lost 5 bases and the V segment lost 5 bases, leaving 0 bases of the junction unmatched. The CDR3 is made up of 12 amino acids. Germline-derived CDR1 and CDR2 are MNHEY and SVGAGI.

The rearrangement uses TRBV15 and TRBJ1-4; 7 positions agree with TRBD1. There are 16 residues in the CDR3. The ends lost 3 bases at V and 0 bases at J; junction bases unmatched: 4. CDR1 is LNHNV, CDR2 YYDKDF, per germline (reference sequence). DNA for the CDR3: TGTGCCACCAGCAGGTGGGGGACAGCAACTAATGAAAAACTGTTTTTT. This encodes CATSRWGTATNEKLFF.

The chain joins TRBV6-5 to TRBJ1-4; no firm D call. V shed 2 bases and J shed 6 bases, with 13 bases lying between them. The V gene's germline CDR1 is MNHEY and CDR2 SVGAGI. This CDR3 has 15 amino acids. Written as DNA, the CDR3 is TGTGCCAGCAGTTACCAAGGCTTGGGCTATGAAAAACTGTTTTTT. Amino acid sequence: CASSYQGLGYEKLFF.

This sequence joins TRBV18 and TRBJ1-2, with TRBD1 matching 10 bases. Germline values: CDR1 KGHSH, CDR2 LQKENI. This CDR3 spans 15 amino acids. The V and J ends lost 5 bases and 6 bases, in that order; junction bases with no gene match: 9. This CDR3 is CASSTRQGADHGYTF. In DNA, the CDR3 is TGTGCCAGCTCAACCCGACAGGGGGCGGATCATGGCTACACCTTC.

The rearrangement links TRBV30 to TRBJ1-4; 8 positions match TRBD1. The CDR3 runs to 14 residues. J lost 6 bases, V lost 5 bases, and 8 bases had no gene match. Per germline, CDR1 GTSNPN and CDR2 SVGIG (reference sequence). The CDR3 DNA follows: TGTGCCTGGGCCCAAGGGACAGGTGATGAAAAACTGTTTTTT. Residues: CAWAQGTGDEKLFF.

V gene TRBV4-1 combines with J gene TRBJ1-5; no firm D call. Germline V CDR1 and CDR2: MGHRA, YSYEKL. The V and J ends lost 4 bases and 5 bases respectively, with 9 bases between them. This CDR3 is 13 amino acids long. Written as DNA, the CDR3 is TGCGCCAGCAGCCCCCTAACAGATCAGCCCCAGCATTTT. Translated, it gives CASSPLTDQPQHF.

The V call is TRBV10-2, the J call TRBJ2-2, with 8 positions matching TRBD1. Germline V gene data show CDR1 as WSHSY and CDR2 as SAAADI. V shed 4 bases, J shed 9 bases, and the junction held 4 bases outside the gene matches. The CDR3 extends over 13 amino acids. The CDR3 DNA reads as TGCGCCAGCAGTGGACAGGGGAAACGGGAGCTGTTTTTT. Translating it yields CASSGQGKRELFF.

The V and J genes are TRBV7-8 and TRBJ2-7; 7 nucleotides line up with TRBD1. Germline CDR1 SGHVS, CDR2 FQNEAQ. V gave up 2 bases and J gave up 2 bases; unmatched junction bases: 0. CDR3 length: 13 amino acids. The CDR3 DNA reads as TGTGCCAGCAGCTTAACAGGGGCCTACGAGCAGTACTTC. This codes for CASSLTGAYEQYF.

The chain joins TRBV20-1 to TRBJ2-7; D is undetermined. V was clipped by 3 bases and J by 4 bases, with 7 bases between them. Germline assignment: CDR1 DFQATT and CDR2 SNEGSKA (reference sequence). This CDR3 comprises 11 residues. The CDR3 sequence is CSASYGYEQYF. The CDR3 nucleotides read TGCAGTGCTAGCTACGGGTACGAGCAGTACTTC.

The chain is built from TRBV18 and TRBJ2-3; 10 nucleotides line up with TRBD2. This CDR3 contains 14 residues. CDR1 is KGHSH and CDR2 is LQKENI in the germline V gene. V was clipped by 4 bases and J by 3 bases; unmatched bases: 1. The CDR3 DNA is TGTGCCAGCTCACAGGGACTAGCGACAGATACGCAGTATTTT. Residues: CASSQGLATDTQYF.

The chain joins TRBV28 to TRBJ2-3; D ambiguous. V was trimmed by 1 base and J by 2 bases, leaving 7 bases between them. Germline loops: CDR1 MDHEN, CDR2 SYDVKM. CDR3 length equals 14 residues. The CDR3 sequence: CASSLSLPTDTQYF. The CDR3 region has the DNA TGTGCCAGCAGTTTATCCCTACCCACAGATACGCAGTATTTT.

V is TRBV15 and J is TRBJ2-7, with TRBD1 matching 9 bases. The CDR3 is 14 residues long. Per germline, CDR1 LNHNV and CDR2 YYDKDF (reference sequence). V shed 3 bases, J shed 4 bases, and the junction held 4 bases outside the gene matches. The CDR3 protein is CATSRDRGGYEQYF. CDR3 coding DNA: TGTGCCACCAGCAGGGACAGGGGCGGATACGAGCAGTACTTC.

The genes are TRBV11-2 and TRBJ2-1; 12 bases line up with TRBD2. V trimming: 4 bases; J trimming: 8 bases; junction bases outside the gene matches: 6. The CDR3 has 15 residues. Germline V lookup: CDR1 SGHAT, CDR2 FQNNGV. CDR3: CASSSGTSGLHEQFF. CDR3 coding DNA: TGTGCCAGCAGCTCCGGGACTAGCGGGCTCCATGAGCAGTTCTTC.

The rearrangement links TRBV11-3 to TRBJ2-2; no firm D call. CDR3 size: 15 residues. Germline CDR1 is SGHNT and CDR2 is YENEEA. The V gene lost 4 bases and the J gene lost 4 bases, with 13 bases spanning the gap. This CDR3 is CASSSRVRSTGELFF. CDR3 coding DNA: TGTGCCAGCAGCTCCCGGGTGAGGAGCACCGGGGAGCTGTTTTTT.

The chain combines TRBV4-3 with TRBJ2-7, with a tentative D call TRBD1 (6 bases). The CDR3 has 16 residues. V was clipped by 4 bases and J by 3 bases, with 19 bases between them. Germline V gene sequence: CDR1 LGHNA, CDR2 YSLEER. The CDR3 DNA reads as TGCGCCAGCAGCCCCATGAACCTTGGGACAATCTACGAGCAGTACTTC. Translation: CASSPMNLGTIYEQYF.

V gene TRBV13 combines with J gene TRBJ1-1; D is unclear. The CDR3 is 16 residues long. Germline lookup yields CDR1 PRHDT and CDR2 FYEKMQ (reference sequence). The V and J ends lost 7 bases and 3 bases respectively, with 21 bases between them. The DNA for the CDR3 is TGTGCCAGCACCCCTCAATTCGAGCGATTAGACACTGAAGCTTTCTTT. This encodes CASTPQFERLDTEAFF.

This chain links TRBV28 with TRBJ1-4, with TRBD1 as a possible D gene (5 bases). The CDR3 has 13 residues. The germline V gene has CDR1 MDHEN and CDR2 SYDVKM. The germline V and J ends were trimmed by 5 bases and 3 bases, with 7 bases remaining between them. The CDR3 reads CASSGASNEKLFF. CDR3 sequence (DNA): TGTGCCAGCAGTGGGGCATCTAATGAAAAACTGTTTTTT.

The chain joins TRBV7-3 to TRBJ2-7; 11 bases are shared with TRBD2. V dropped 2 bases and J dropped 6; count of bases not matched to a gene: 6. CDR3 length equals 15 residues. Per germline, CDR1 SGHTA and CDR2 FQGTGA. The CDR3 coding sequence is TGTGCCAGCAGCTTACAGACTAGCGGGACGGGCGAGCAGTACTTC. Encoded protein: CASSLQTSGTGEQYF.

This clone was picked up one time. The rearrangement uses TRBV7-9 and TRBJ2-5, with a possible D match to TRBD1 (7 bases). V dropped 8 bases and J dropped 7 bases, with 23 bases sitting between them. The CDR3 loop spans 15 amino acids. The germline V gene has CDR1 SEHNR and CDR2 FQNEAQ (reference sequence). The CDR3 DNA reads TGTGCCAGCGACTCCAGGGGGGCGGTTGGGGTGACCCAGTACTTC. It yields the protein CASDSRGAVGVTQYF.

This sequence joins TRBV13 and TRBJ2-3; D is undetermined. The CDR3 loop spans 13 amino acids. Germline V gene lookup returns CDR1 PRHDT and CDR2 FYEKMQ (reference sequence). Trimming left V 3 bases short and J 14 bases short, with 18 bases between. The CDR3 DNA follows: TGTGCCAGCAGCTTGTACGAGTCAGGTGAATTGTATTTT. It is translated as CASSLYESGELYF.

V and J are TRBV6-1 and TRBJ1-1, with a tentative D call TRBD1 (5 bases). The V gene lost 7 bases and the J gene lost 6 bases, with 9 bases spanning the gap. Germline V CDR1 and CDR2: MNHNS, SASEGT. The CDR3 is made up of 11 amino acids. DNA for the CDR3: TGTGCCAGCAATAAGGGGCCTGAAGCTTTCTTT. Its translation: CASNKGPEAFF.

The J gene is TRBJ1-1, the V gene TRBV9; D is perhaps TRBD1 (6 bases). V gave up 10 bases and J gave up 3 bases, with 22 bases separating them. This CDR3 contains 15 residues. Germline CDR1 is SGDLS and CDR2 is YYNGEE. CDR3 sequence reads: CASRIGGGFDTEAFF. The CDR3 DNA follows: TGTGCCTCAAGAATAGGGGGGGGCTTTGACACTGAAGCTTTCTTT.

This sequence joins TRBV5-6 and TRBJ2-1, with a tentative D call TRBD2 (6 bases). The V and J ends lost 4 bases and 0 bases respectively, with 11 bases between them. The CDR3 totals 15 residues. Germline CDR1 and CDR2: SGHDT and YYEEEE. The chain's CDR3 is CASSRDLSSYNEQFF. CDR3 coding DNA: TGTGCCAGCAGCCGGGACTTAAGCTCCTACAATGAGCAGTTCTTC.

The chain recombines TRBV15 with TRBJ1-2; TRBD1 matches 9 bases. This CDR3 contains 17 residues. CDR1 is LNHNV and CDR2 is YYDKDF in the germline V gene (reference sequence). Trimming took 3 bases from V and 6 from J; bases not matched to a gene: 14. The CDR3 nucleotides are TGTGCCACCAGCAGCGGAATCATGACAGGGGGTAGGGATGGCTACACCTTC. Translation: CATSSGIMTGGRDGYTF.

For the CDR3, the DNA is TGTGCCAGCAGTTTATCGACTAGCGGGAGCCGCACAGATACGCAGTATTTT. This codes for CASSLSTSGSRTDTQYF. This chain connects TRBV28 to TRBJ2-3; 12 bases map to TRBD2. The CDR3 length is 17 residues. Germline CDR1 and CDR2: MDHEN and SYDVKM. Germline trimming cut 1 base from V and 1 base from J; bases unmatched to any gene: 3.

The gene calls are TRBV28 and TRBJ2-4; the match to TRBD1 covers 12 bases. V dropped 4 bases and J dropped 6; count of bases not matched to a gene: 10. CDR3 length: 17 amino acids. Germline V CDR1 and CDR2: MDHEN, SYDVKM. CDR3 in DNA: TGTGCCAGCAGTTCGCGCCGGGACAGGGGGCGATTAAACATTCAGTACTTC. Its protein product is CASSSRRDRGRLNIQYF.